This T cell receptor beta chain comes out of a study of T cells after yellow fever vaccination. From the 5' RACE reads, TCRdb called clonotypes with MiXCR, one entry per CDR3 protein. Of a few hundred thousand distinct CDR3 sequences listed, about 17% are singletons. This CDR3 contains 16 residues. CDR1 is MNHEY, CDR2 SVGEGT, per germline. The trim removed 4 bases at V and 2 bases at J, leaving 7 bases unmatched. The chain combines TRBV6-2 or TRBV6-3 with TRBJ2-2; the match to TRBD2 covers 7 bases. This clonotype originated in a man aged 18 to 35 who received the YFV17D yellow fever vaccine. Source: PBMCs, taken before the yellow fever booster vaccination. CDR3 sequence reads: CASSSTSGVNTGELFF. The CDR3, as DNA: TGTGCCAGCAGTTCTACAAGCGGGGTAAACACCGGGGAGCTGTTTTTT.